This TCR beta chain comes out of a study of identical twins. Study outcomes and limitations: Fewer insertions were carried by abundant cord blood beta clonotypes, but none was seen in memory repertoires. Out-of-frame beta chain sequences displayed weaker excess sharing between twins.

Trimming stripped 6 bases from V and 5 bases from J, with 22 bases between. Germline V gene lookup returns CDR1 MNHNS and CDR2 SASEGT. The CDR3 covers 16 residues. This clonotype was recorded many times. Its antigen is undetermined. Only healthy Caucasians were included as donors. TCRdb independently ran MiXCR on the 5' RACE reads; one entry per CDR3 protein. Among roughly 1,500,000 distinct CDR3 sequences listed, around 33% were seen once. Material for sequencing was cord blood. The origin of this receptor is a newborn girl in good health. The chain employs TRBV6-1 and TRBJ1-2, with D tentatively TRBD1 (5 bases). As DNA, the CDR3 is TGTGCCAGCAGCGAACAGGCAGTGGAATACGGATATGGCTACACCTTC. Protein: CASSEQAVEYGYGYTF.